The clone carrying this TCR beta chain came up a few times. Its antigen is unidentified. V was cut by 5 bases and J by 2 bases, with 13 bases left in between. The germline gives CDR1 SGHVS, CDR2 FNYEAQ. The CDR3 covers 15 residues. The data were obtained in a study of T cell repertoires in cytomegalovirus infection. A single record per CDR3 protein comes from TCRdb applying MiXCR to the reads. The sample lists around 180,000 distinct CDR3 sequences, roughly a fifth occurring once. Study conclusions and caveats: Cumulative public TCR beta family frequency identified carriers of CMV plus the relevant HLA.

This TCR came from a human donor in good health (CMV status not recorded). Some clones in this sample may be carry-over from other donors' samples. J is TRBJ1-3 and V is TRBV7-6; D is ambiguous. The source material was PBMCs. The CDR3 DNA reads TGTGCCAGCAGCCTCATGGCAGATGCTGGAAACACCATATATTTT. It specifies CASSLMADAGNTIYF. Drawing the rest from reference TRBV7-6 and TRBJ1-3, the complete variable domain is GAGVSQSPRYKVTKRGQDVALRCDPISGHVSLYWYRQALGQGPEFLTYFNYEAQQDKSGLPNDRFSAERPEGSISTLTIQRTEQRDSAMYRCASSLMADAGNTIYFGEGSWLTVV.